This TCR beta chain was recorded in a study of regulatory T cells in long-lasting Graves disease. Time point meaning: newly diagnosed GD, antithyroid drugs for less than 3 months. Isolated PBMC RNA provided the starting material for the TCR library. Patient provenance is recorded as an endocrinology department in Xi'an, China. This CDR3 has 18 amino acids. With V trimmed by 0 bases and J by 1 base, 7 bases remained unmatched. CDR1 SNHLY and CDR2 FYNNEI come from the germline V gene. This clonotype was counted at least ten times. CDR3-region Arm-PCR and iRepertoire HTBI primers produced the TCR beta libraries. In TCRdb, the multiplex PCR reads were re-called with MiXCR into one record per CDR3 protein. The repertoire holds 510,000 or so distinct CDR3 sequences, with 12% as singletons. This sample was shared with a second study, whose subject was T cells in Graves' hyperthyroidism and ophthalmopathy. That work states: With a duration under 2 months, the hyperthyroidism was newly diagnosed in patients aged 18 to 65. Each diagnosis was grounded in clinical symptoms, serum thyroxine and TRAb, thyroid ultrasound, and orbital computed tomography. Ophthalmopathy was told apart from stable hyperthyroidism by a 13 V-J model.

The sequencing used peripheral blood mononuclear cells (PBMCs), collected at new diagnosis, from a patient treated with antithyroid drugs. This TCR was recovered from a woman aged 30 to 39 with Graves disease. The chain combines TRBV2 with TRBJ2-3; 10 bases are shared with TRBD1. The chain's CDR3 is CASSEASDRGSGTDTQYF. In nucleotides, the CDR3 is TGTGCCAGCAGTGAAGCCTCGGACAGGGGGTCTGGCACAGATACGCAGTATTTT.